These 21 T cell receptor beta chains came from one sample sequenced in a study of PD-1 blockade in classical Hodgkin lymphoma. Profiled with immunoSEQ multiplex PCR; TCRdb holds only in-frame clones, not every one. The table has about 94,000 clones, approximately 89% seen once. All trial patients relapsed after autologous stem cell transplantation. The sequenced sample was peripheral blood mononuclear cells (PBMCs), obtained before the second cycle of nivolumab. These receptors came from a human donor with classical Hodgkin lymphoma.

The rearrangement uses TRBV9 and TRBJ1-3; 7 bases are shared with TRBD1. Germline trimming cut 0 bases from V and 3 bases from J; bases unmatched to any gene: 3. This CDR3 has 15 residues. Germline CDR1 is SGDLS and CDR2 is YYNGEE. This CDR3 reads CASSVGAGGGNTIYF. For the CDR3, the DNA is TGTGCCAGCAGCGTAGGGGCAGGGGGTGGAAACACCATATATTTT.

This rearrangement joins TRBV18 to TRBJ2-3; no reliable D call. The CDR3 has 11 residues. Germline values: CDR1 KGHSH, CDR2 LQKENI. With 6 bases removed from V and 2 bases from J, the gap between germline ends came to 3 bases. The CDR3 is CASSFTDTQYF. The CDR3 DNA reads TGTGCCAGCTCTTTCACAGATACGCAGTATTTT.

Only a few counts were recorded for this clone. The rearrangement joins TRBV28 to TRBJ1-5; D unclear. Per the germline V gene, CDR1 is MDHEN and CDR2 is SYDVKM. The germline V and J ends were trimmed by 6 bases and 6 bases, with 15 bases remaining between them. The CDR3 runs to 14 residues. The CDR3 region is CASRLDRTVQPQHF. The CDR3 bases are TGTGCCAGCAGACTAGATCGGACGGTTCAGCCCCAGCATTTT. The full variable domain, completed using reference TRBV28 and TRBJ1-5, is DVKVTQSSRYLVKRTGEKVFLECVQDMDHENMFWYRQDPGLGLRLIYFSYDVKMKEKGDIPEGYSVSREKKERFSLILESASTNQTSMYLCASRLDRTVQPQHFGDGTRLSIL.

This chain links TRBV7-2 with TRBJ1-2; D is unresolved. This CDR3 comprises 12 residues. Germline-derived CDR1 and CDR2 are SGHTA and FQGNSA. Trimming pared 3 bases from V and 5 bases from J, leaving 7 bases between. The CDR3 sequence: CASSLSGYGYTF. CDR3 bases: TGTGCCAGCAGCTTGTCGGGGTATGGCTACACCTTC.

Only one count was recorded for this clone. This chain joins TRBV4-1 and TRBJ2-7; 7 bases are a match to TRBD1. Germline lookup yields CDR1 MGHRA and CDR2 YSYEKL. The CDR3 is 15 residues long. Trimming removed 4 bases from V and 2 bases from J; junction bases left unmatched: 8. CDR3 sequence reads: CASSPGTALPYEQYF. The CDR3 DNA sequence: TGCGCCAGCAGCCCAGGGACAGCACTCCCCTACGAGCAGTACTTC.

J is TRBJ2-5 and V is TRBV10-3, with 11 positions matching TRBD2. The V segment lost 2 bases and the J segment 7 bases; nucleotides outside the gene matches: 15. The CDR3 is 18 residues long. Germline CDR1 reads ENHRY; CDR2 reads SYGVKD. CDR3 sequence: CAISETNTGTSGSGTQYF. CDR3 DNA sequence: TGTGCCATCAGTGAGACAAATACCGGGACTAGCGGTAGTGGGACCCAGTACTTC.

The CDR3 region is CASSLGTSISYEQYF. The DNA of the CDR3 is TGTGCCAGCAGCTTAGGGACTAGTATTTCCTACGAGCAGTACTTC. The chain combines TRBV11-2 with TRBJ2-7; 7 bases agree with TRBD2. There are 15 residues in the CDR3. With 1 base clipped from V and 1 base from J, the junction kept 4 bases outside the gene matches. The germline CDR1 and CDR2 sequences are SGHAT and FQNNGV.

The rearrangement links TRBV9 to TRBJ1-4, with TRBD1 matching 9 bases. CDR3 length: 16 amino acids. The germline CDR1 and CDR2 sequences are SGDLS and YYNGEE. V lost 0 bases and J lost 6; bases outside the gene matches: 6. The CDR3 sequence is CASSVGPGQGDEKLFF. The CDR3 region has the DNA TGTGCCAGCAGCGTAGGCCCGGGACAGGGCGATGAAAAACTGTTTTTT.

The chain has TRBV10-2 and TRBJ2-7; no clear D. The CDR3 loop spans 13 amino acids. V was cut by 0 bases and J by 3 bases, with 6 bases left in between. The V gene's germline CDR1 is WSHSY and CDR2 SAAADI. This CDR3 reads CASSESPRYEQYF. For the CDR3, the DNA is TGCGCCAGCAGTGAGTCGCCGCGCTACGAGCAGTACTTC.

This clone occurred once. J is TRBJ2-1 and V is TRBV29-1; TRBD2 aligns across 9 bases. The germline V gene has CDR1 SQVTM and CDR2 ANQGSEA. After removal of 6 bases from V and 4 bases from J, the junction contained 10 bases not matched to a gene. This CDR3 region has 15 residues. The CDR3 DNA sequence: TGCAGCGTCGGTCCGGGACTAGCAACTTACAATGAGCAGTTCTTC. Translation: CSVGPGLATYNEQFF.

The rearrangement links TRBV25-1 to TRBJ1-2; no definite D call. The germline gives CDR1 MGHDK, CDR2 SYGVNS. This CDR3 region has 12 residues. The V gene lost 1 base and the J gene lost 4 bases, with 4 bases spanning the gap. The CDR3 coding sequence is TGTGCCAGCAGTGAATCCGGCTATGGCTACACCTTC. Translation gives CASSESGYGYTF.

This clone was observed once. The rearrangement links TRBV29-1 to TRBJ2-1, with unresolved D. The CDR3 contains 11 residues. Trimming removed 5 bases from V and 6 bases from J, with 8 bases in between. Germline CDR1 is SQVTM and CDR2 is ANQGSEA. The CDR3 sequence: CSVLGANEQFF. The DNA of the CDR3 is TGCAGCGTTCTAGGAGCCAATGAGCAGTTCTTC.

V usage is TRBV7-9 and J usage is TRBJ2-1, with TRBD1 as a possible D gene (5 bases). The V and J ends lost 0 bases and 7 bases respectively, with 7 bases between them. Germline V lookup: CDR1 SEHNR, CDR2 FQNEAQ (reference sequence). The CDR3 is 13 amino acids. The CDR3 sequence is CASSLAGVNEQFF. CDR3 in DNA: TGTGCCAGCAGCTTAGCAGGGGTGAATGAGCAGTTCTTC.

V usage is TRBV27 and J usage is TRBJ2-7; 7 nucleotides agree with TRBD1. The trim removed 6 bases at V and 5 bases at J, leaving 10 bases unmatched. The length of the CDR3 is 14 residues. Germline CDR1 reads MNHEY; CDR2 reads SMNVEV (reference sequence). The CDR3 DNA is TGTGCCAGCAGGGCGTCAGGGGGTATGGACGAGCAGTACTTC. Protein: CASRASGGMDEQYF.

The J gene is TRBJ1-2, the V gene TRBV19; D possibly corresponds to TRBD1 (5 bases). Trimming cost V 3 bases and J 4 bases, with 12 bases left between them. The V gene's germline CDR1 is LNHDA and CDR2 SQIVND (reference sequence). The CDR3 contains 14 residues. The CDR3 here is CASSIGTDVYGYTF. The CDR3 DNA reads TGTGCCAGTAGTATTGGGACGGATGTCTATGGCTACACCTTC.

The gene calls are TRBV5-6 and TRBJ2-3; the D is unclear. Germline assignment: CDR1 SGHDT and CDR2 YYEEEE. Trimming removed 2 bases at V and 6 bases at J, with 10 bases between. The CDR3 has 13 residues. DNA for the CDR3: TGTGCCAGCAGCTTAGTACAGCGCGATACGCAGTATTTT. Amino acids: CASSLVQRDTQYF.

The gene calls are TRBV28 and TRBJ1-2, with 8 bases matching TRBD1. CDR3 length: 16 residues. The ends lost 10 bases at V and 8 bases at J; junction bases unmatched: 21. Germline V gene lookup returns CDR1 MDHEN and CDR2 SYDVKM. The CDR3: CATTVSWQGAGGGYTF. For the CDR3, the DNA is TGTGCCACCACAGTTTCCTGGCAGGGGGCAGGAGGGGGCTACACCTTC.

The genes are TRBV28 and TRBJ1-4, with D possibly being TRBD1 (6 bases). The V and J ends lost 5 bases and 8 bases respectively, with 12 bases between them. Germline CDR1 reads MDHEN; CDR2 reads SYDVKM. CDR3 size: 13 residues. CDR3 nucleotide sequence: TGTGCCAGCAGTCCGCCTACAGGGGAAAAACTGTTTTTT. The encoded protein is CASSPPTGEKLFF.

This chain uses TRBV29-1 with TRBJ2-5; the D is unclear. The CDR3 is 12 residues long. Germline V gene sequence: CDR1 SQVTM, CDR2 ANQGSEA. Trimming stripped 2 bases from V and 2 bases from J, with 6 bases between. The CDR3 reads CSVEQEQETQYF. CDR3 nucleotides: TGCAGCGTTGAACAGGAGCAAGAGACCCAGTACTTC. The full variable domain, in which reference TRBV29-1 and TRBJ2-5 provide the parts outside the CDR3, is SAVISQKPSRDICQRGTSLTIQCQVDSQVTMMFWYRQQPGQSLTLIATANQGSEATYESGFVIDKFPISRPNLTFSTLTVSNMSPEDSSIYLCSVEQEQETQYFGPGTRLLVL.

J is TRBJ1-4 and V is TRBV7-2; D ambiguous. V was shortened by 1 base and J by 5 bases, with 8 bases between the two germline ends. This CDR3 region has 14 residues. Germline V gives CDR1 SGHTA, CDR2 FQGNSA. This CDR3 reads CASSLGPGNEKLFF. In nucleotides, the CDR3 is TGTGCCAGCAGCTTAGGACCAGGAAATGAAAAACTGTTTTTT.

The chain employs TRBV6-1 and TRBJ2-1; 10 bases fit TRBD2. Germline assignment: CDR1 MNHNS and CDR2 SASEGT. With V trimmed by 4 bases and J by 8 bases, 8 bases remained unmatched. The CDR3 contains 15 residues. The CDR3 DNA sequence: TGTGCCAGCAGTGGGGGGGGACTAGCGTGGGATGAGCAGTTCTTC. It translates to CASSGGGLAWDEQFF.